Below are 20 T cell receptor beta chains sequenced from a single sample in a study of shared clonotypes between healthy human individuals. Sequenced by immunoSEQ multiplex PCR; TCRdb stores in-frame clones only, minus some. The data show 2 million to 2.5 million clones, with around 92% seen just once and 0.3% to 0.45% held by the top ten. The sequencing sample was made of naive CD4+ T cells from PBMCs. Subset denoted: CD45RA+ positively selected. The receptors shown here come from a man aged 18 to 30 in good health. Some clones in this sample may be carry-over from other donors' samples.

The gene calls are TRBV7-9 and TRBJ2-5; possible D gene TRBD2, 6 bases. The CDR3 runs 14 residues. The germline gives CDR1 SEHNR, CDR2 FQNEAQ (reference sequence). Between the trimmed V and J ends, which lost 8 bases and 4 bases, there was a span of 17 bases. Here the CDR3 reads CASRGSGRPETQYF. CDR3 sequence (DNA): TGTGCCAGCCGCGGTTCTGGGAGGCCAGAGACCCAGTACTTC.

V usage is TRBV28 and J usage is TRBJ1-5; 11 bases agree with TRBD1. Germline CDR1 is MDHEN and CDR2 is SYDVKM. CDR3 length: 16 residues. The V and J ends lost 5 bases and 6 bases, in that order; junction bases with no gene match: 9. The CDR3 loop is CASSPFGTGGIQPQHF. CDR3 nucleotides: TGTGCCAGCAGTCCATTCGGGACAGGGGGGATTCAGCCCCAGCATTTT.

This chain connects TRBV6-1 to TRBJ1-4; weak D call: TRBD1 (6 bases). Trimming stripped 6 bases from V and 8 bases from J, with 16 bases between. The CDR3 has 14 residues. Looked up from germline, CDR1 is MNHNS and CDR2 is SASEGT. The CDR3 spells CASRHRDRDEKLFF. The DNA for the CDR3 is TGTGCCAGCAGACACAGGGATAGGGACGAAAAACTGTTTTTT.

The chain couples TRBV7-8 to TRBJ2-3; 13 bases agree with TRBD2. Germline V gene data show CDR1 as SGHVS and CDR2 as FQNEAQ. V gave up 4 bases and J gave up 6 bases; unmatched junction bases: 7. The CDR3 extends over 16 amino acids. The CDR3 here is CASSSRTSGSRDTQYF. For the CDR3, the DNA is TGTGCCAGCAGCTCCCGGACTAGCGGGAGCCGTGATACGCAGTATTTT. The complete variable domain, with remaining parts taken from reference TRBV7-8 and TRBJ2-3, reads GAGVSQSPRYKVAKRGQDVALRCDPISGHVSLFWYQQALGQGPEFLTYFQNEAQLDKSGLPSDRFFAERPEGSVSTLKIQRTQQEDSAVYLCASSSRTSGSRDTQYFGPGTRLTVL.

In its sample, this clone was seen once. The rearrangement links TRBV28 to TRBJ1-2; D is uncertain. The CDR3 has 13 residues. Germline lookup yields CDR1 MDHEN and CDR2 SYDVKM. With 9 bases removed from V and 0 bases from J, the gap between germline ends came to 11 bases. The CDR3 DNA sequence: TGTGCCAGTCAGTCCCCCTCTAACTATGGCTACACCTTC. As protein: CASQSPSNYGYTF.

This sequence joins TRBV27 and TRBJ1-1; TRBD1 agrees at 7 bases. The V gene's germline CDR1 is MNHEY and CDR2 SMNVEV (reference sequence). There are 16 residues in the CDR3. V lost 0 bases and J lost 10; bases outside the gene matches: 14. CDR3 nucleotides: TGTGCCAGCAGTTTATCGAGCGCTACAGGGGTTGGGGGAGCTTTCTTT. It translates to CASSLSSATGVGGAFF.

This rearrangement joins TRBV5-1 to TRBJ1-1; 7 bases line up with TRBD1. V trimming: 0 bases; J trimming: 1 base; junction bases outside the gene matches: 6. The germline CDR1 and CDR2 sequences are SGHRS and YFSETQ. The CDR3 contains 16 residues. The CDR3 spells CASSLAQGSRNTEAFF. CDR3 in DNA: TGCGCCAGCAGCTTGGCACAGGGGTCGAGGAACACTGAAGCTTTCTTT. Drawing the rest from reference TRBV5-1 and TRBJ1-1, the complete variable domain is KAGVTQTPRYLIKTRGQQVTLSCSPISGHRSVSWYQQTPGQGLQFLFEYFSETQRNKGNFPGRFSGRQFSNSRSEMNVSTLELGDSALYLCASSLAQGSRNTEAFFGQGTRLTVV.

The V and J genes are TRBV19 and TRBJ2-7; D is unresolved. Germline V gene lookup returns CDR1 LNHDA and CDR2 SQIVND (reference sequence). V was pared by 5 bases and J by 0 bases, with 14 bases between. The CDR3 runs to 15 residues. The CDR3 protein is CASSLNNDPSYEQYF. Written as DNA, the CDR3 is TGTGCCAGTAGTCTAAACAATGATCCCTCCTACGAGCAGTACTTC.

This chain joins TRBV5-1 and TRBJ2-3; a weak D match, TRBD2 (6 bases). Germline V gene sequence: CDR1 SGHRS, CDR2 YFSETQ. Deletions cut 0 bases from V and 8 bases from J, with 19 bases between. The CDR3 has 16 residues. The CDR3 loop is CASSLEGQTLGGTQYF. CDR3 nucleotide sequence: TGCGCCAGCAGCTTGGAAGGACAAACCCTCGGGGGTACGCAGTATTTT.

The V call is TRBV5-1, the J call TRBJ1-3; D might be TRBD1 (6 bases). The V end was cut by 0 bases, the J end by 4 bases, with 11 bases between. Germline lookup yields CDR1 SGHRS and CDR2 YFSETQ. There are 15 residues in the CDR3. Here the CDR3 reads CASSLAGARGNTIYF. The DNA of the CDR3 is TGCGCCAGCAGCTTGGCGGGGGCGCGGGGAAACACCATATATTTT.

The genes are TRBV10-3 and TRBJ2-3; unclear D gene. V dropped 3 bases and J dropped 6 bases, with 7 bases sitting between them. The germline V gene encodes CDR1 ENHRY and CDR2 SYGVKD. CDR3 length: 12 residues. CDR3 loop: CAISEPRDTQYF. The CDR3 nucleotides are TGTGCCATCAGTGAACCTAGGGATACGCAGTATTTT.

The rearrangement uses TRBV9 and TRBJ1-1; no firm D call. This CDR3 region has 13 residues. Deletions cut 0 bases from V and 7 bases from J, with 10 bases between. CDR1 SGDLS and CDR2 YYNGEE come from the germline V gene. CDR3 bases: TGTGCCAGCAGCGTAGCTACGGGTATTGAAGCTTTCTTT. It is translated as CASSVATGIEAFF.

This chain joins TRBV20-1 and TRBJ2-2; D uncertain. Germline V gene lookup returns CDR1 DFQATT and CDR2 SNEGSKA (reference sequence). V was shortened by 0 bases and J by 9 bases, with 5 bases between the two germline ends. CDR3 length: 11 amino acids. The CDR3: CSARDRRELFF. In DNA form, the CDR3 reads TGCAGTGCTAGAGATCGGCGGGAGCTGTTTTTT.

The chain couples TRBV7-2 to TRBJ2-1; 9 bases are a match to TRBD2. Germline V gene lookup returns CDR1 SGHTA and CDR2 FQGNSA. The length of the CDR3 is 16 residues. V lost 6 bases to trimming and J lost 1 base; unmatched junction nucleotides: 7. This CDR3 reads CASRGIAGASYNEQFF. CDR3 coding DNA: TGTGCCAGCAGGGGAATAGCGGGAGCGTCCTACAATGAGCAGTTCTTC.

This chain connects TRBV6-6 to TRBJ1-3; D call uncertain. Germline lookup yields CDR1 MNHNY and CDR2 SVGAGI (reference sequence). Deletions cut 5 bases from V and 0 bases from J, with 8 bases between. This CDR3 contains 14 residues. The CDR3 region is CASSRGNSGNTIYF. The DNA for the CDR3 is TGTGCCAGCAGTCGAGGAAACTCTGGAAACACCATATATTTT.

The chain employs TRBV7-3 and TRBJ1-2; possible D gene TRBD1, 5 bases. The length of the CDR3 is 14 residues. Germline CDR1 SGHTA, CDR2 FQGTGA. V lost 5 bases, J lost 3 bases, and 13 bases lay in between. The CDR3 bases are TGTGCCAGCAGCCCGGAGACAGCTGACTATGGCTACACCTTC. This gives the protein CASSPETADYGYTF. The full variable domain, with the rest looked up from reference TRBV7-3 and TRBJ1-2, is GAGVSQTPSNKVTEKGKYVELRCDPISGHTALYWYRQSLGQGPEFLIYFQGTGAADDSGLPNDRFFAVRPEGSVSTLKIQRTERGDSAVYLCASSPETADYGYTFGSGTRLTVV.

The genes are TRBV6-5 and TRBJ1-5; 9 positions match TRBD1. The J segment lost 6 bases and the V segment lost 5 bases, leaving 8 bases of the junction unmatched. The CDR3 consists of 15 residues. Germline V gives CDR1 MNHEY, CDR2 SVGAGI. The CDR3 reads CASSALGQGSQPQHF. The CDR3 region has the DNA TGTGCCAGCAGTGCCTTGGGACAGGGAAGTCAGCCCCAGCATTTT.

This chain links TRBV5-1 with TRBJ2-1; maybe TRBD1 (6 bases). The V end lost 4 bases, the J end lost 5 bases, and 19 bases lay between the germline ends. Germline V gene data show CDR1 as SGHRS and CDR2 as YFSETQ. CDR3 length: 16 amino acids. Here the CDR3 reads CASSPQQGAIHNEQFF. CDR3 sequence (DNA): TGCGCCAGCAGCCCACAACAGGGTGCAATTCACAATGAGCAGTTCTTC.

CDR3 bases: TGTGCCAGCAGCCCGACGTCAGGAGATACGCAGTATTTT. The encoded protein is CASSPTSGDTQYF. V and J are TRBV5-4 and TRBJ2-3; D gene unclear. Germline CDR1 is SGHNT and CDR2 is YYREEE (reference sequence). The CDR3 extends over 13 amino acids. Deletions cut 4 bases from V and 5 bases from J, with 11 bases between.

This chain joins TRBV28 and TRBJ1-3; D remains ambiguous. The CDR3 runs 14 residues. Germline-derived CDR1 and CDR2 are MDHEN and SYDVKM. Between the trimmed V and J ends, which lost 7 bases and 2 bases, there was a span of 12 bases. The CDR3 region has the DNA TGTGCCAGCAACGGCGGCCCGCCTGGAAACACCATATATTTT. Its protein product is CASNGGPPGNTIYF.